These 20 T cell receptor beta chains came from one sample sequenced in a study of blood T cell repertoires in COVID-19. The assay was immunoSEQ multiplex PCR, and TCRdb's table has in-frame clones only and misses some. In the table there are just over 95,000 clones, 90% of which are singletons. Material for sequencing was peripheral blood. The receptors here all came from a man aged 55 to 70 with acute or convalescent COVID-19.

The chain has TRBV11-2 and TRBJ2-5, with TRBD1 matching 7 bases. This CDR3 spans 13 amino acids. The V and J ends lost 5 bases and 5 bases, in that order; junction bases with no gene match: 5. Germline V lookup: CDR1 SGHAT, CDR2 FQNNGV. The CDR3 DNA reads as TGTGCCAGCAGCAGACCGGGACAGGAGACCCAGTACTTC. Protein sequence: CASSRPGQETQYF.

V and J are TRBV6-6 and TRBJ1-1, with a tentative D call TRBD1 (5 bases). The CDR3 sequence is 13 residues long. Germline CDR1 is MNHNY and CDR2 is SVGAGI (reference sequence). The V end lost 6 bases, the J end lost 3 bases, and 11 bases lay between the germline ends. In DNA, the CDR3 is TGTGCCAGCAGAACACAGGTTTACACTGAAGCTTTCTTT. Translated, it gives CASRTQVYTEAFF.

This sequence joins TRBV6-5 and TRBJ1-6; D is ambiguous. With 2 bases removed from V and 7 bases from J, the gap between germline ends came to 12 bases. Germline CDR1 MNHEY, CDR2 SVGAGI. The CDR3 contains 15 residues. CDR3 coding DNA: TGTGCCAGCAGTTACGCGGGCCGGAGGAATTCACCCCTCCACTTT. It yields the protein CASSYAGRRNSPLHF.

CDR3 bases: TGTGCCAGTAGTATTAGAGGAGGCAGCCAAAAAATGAACACTGAAGCTTTCTTT. This encodes CASSIRGGSQKMNTEAFF. The chain carries TRBV19 and TRBJ1-1, with no clear D. This CDR3 comprises 18 residues. Trimming stripped 3 bases from V and 0 bases from J, with 20 bases between. Germline V gene data show CDR1 as LNHDA and CDR2 as SQIVND (reference sequence).

The V call is TRBV12-3 or TRBV12-4, the J call TRBJ1-6; weak D call: TRBD1 (5 bases). Trimming removed 3 bases at V and 6 bases at J, with 6 bases between. The CDR3 loop spans 13 amino acids. The CDR3 here is CASSFGANSPLHF. As DNA, the CDR3 is TGTGCCAGCAGTTTTGGGGCTAATTCACCCCTCCACTTT.

The chain is built from TRBV5-4 and TRBJ2-7; perhaps TRBD1 as D (5 bases). Between the trimmed V and J ends, which lost 2 bases and 5 bases, there was a span of 8 bases. The germline CDR1 and CDR2 sequences are SGHNT and YYREEE (reference sequence). The CDR3 consists of 12 residues. The CDR3 loop is CASSLPGNEQYF. CDR3 sequence (DNA): TGTGCCAGCAGCTTACCAGGGAACGAGCAGTACTTC.

The CDR3 reads CASSPGDRGPYGYTF. The CDR3 nucleotides read TGCGCCAGCAGCCCAGGGGACAGGGGGCCCTATGGCTACACCTTC. The J gene is TRBJ1-2, the V gene TRBV5-1; 12 nucleotides match TRBD1. The CDR3 has 15 amino acids. Per germline, CDR1 SGHRS and CDR2 YFSETQ. V was clipped by 4 bases and J by 4 bases; unmatched bases: 5.

The rearrangement uses TRBV6-5 and TRBJ1-1; TRBD1 agrees at 7 bases. Germline CDR1 MNHEY, CDR2 SVGAGI. The CDR3 covers 14 residues. V trimming: 5 bases; J trimming: 3 bases; junction bases outside the gene matches: 6. The CDR3 sequence: CASSQQGMDTEAFF. CDR3 DNA sequence: TGTGCCAGCAGTCAACAGGGGATGGACACTGAAGCTTTCTTT.

V and J are TRBV5-1 and TRBJ1-2; 7 nucleotides align to TRBD1. V gave up 3 bases and J gave up 3 bases; unmatched junction bases: 11. The CDR3 sequence is 16 residues long. CDR1 is SGHRS and CDR2 is YFSETQ in the germline V gene. For the CDR3, the DNA is TGCGCCAGCAGCTATTCCGACAGGGAGCCCCACTATGGCTACACCTTC. This sequence encodes CASSYSDREPHYGYTF. Together with reference TRBV5-1 and TRBJ1-2, the CDR3 gives the full variable domain: KAGVTQTPRYLIKTRGQQVTLSCSPISGHRSVSWYQQTPGQGLQFLFEYFSETQRNKGNFPGRFSGRQFSNSRSEMNVSTLELGDSALYLCASSYSDREPHYGYTFGSGTRLTVV.

V and J are TRBV5-8 and TRBJ2-2, with 7 bases lining up with TRBD1. V was clipped by 2 bases and J by 3 bases; unmatched bases: 16. CDR1 SGHTS and CDR2 YDEGEE come from the germline V gene. There are 19 residues in the CDR3. DNA for the CDR3: TGTGCCAGCAGCTTAGCTTTTGGGGTCGGACAGGTTCACACCGGGGAGCTGTTTTTT. Its protein is CASSLAFGVGQVHTGELFF.

The V call is TRBV5-4, the J call TRBJ2-1, with 7 bases identical to TRBD1. The germline V gene has CDR1 SGHNT and CDR2 YYREEE (reference sequence). After removal of 4 bases from V and 9 bases from J, the junction contained 10 bases not matched to a gene. The CDR3 is 14 amino acids. CDR3 bases: TGTGCCAGCAGCACCAAACAGGGGTTCGCTGAGCAGTTCTTC. Translation: CASSTKQGFAEQFF.

This chain joins TRBV6-5 and TRBJ1-2; D gene uncertain. Trimming took 7 bases from V and 0 from J, leaving 6 bases between them. The length of the CDR3 is 12 residues. Germline V lookup: CDR1 MNHEY, CDR2 SVGAGI. CDR3 sequence: CASTVTNYGYTF. CDR3 DNA: TGTGCCAGCACGGTTACTAACTATGGCTACACCTTC.

The V and J genes are TRBV19 and TRBJ2-7, with a possible D match to TRBD2 (5 bases). The CDR3 runs 14 residues. Between the trimmed V and J ends, which lost 4 bases and 3 bases, there was a span of 13 bases. Germline V gene sequence: CDR1 LNHDA, CDR2 SQIVND (reference sequence). The CDR3 DNA follows: TGTGCCAGTAGTACCACATGGGAGAACTACGAGCAGTACTTC. Encoded protein: CASSTTWENYEQYF. The full variable domain, with the rest looked up from reference TRBV19 and TRBJ2-7, is DGGITQSPKYLFRKEGQNVTLSCEQNLNHDAMYWYRQDPGQGLRLIYYSQIVNDFQKGDIAEGYSVSREKKESFPLTVTSAQKNPTAFYLCASSTTWENYEQYFGPGTRLTVT.

This clone was counted a single time. This chain joins TRBV2 and TRBJ2-7; TRBD2 matches at 7 bases. The CDR3 is made up of 12 amino acids. CDR1 is SNHLY, CDR2 FYNNEI, per germline. The junction had 7 bases not matched to a gene; V was cut back by 8 bases and J by 6 bases. CDR3 loop: CASEHGGSEQYV. The CDR3 DNA sequence: TGTGCCAGCGAACACGGGGGGAGCGAGCAGTACGTC.

This chain connects TRBV3-1 (or the pseudogene TRBV3-2) to TRBJ1-1, with 12 bases matching TRBD1. Germline V lookup: CDR1 LGHDT, CDR2 YNNKEL (reference sequence). V lost 4 bases and J lost 2; bases outside the gene matches: 8. CDR3 size: 17 residues. The DNA of the CDR3 is TGTGCCAGCAGCCGTGCGGGACAGGGGGCTTCCAACACTGAAGCTTTCTTT. It codes for CASSRAGQGASNTEAFF.

This clone was seen only once. This rearrangement joins TRBV5-1 to TRBJ2-1, with TRBD1 matching 7 bases. V was pared by 0 bases and J by 0 bases, with 3 bases of the junction left unmatched. CDR3 length: 16 amino acids. Germline loops: CDR1 SGHRS, CDR2 YFSETQ. CDR3 sequence: CASSLVRDSSYNEQFF. CDR3 nucleotide sequence: TGCGCCAGCAGCTTGGTTCGGGACAGCTCCTACAATGAGCAGTTCTTC. The variable domain in full, with the rest retrieved from reference TRBV5-1 and TRBJ2-1, is KAGVTQTPRYLIKTRGQQVTLSCSPISGHRSVSWYQQTPGQGLQFLFEYFSETQRNKGNFPGRFSGRQFSNSRSEMNVSTLELGDSALYLCASSLVRDSSYNEQFFGPGTRLTVL.

The V call is TRBV5-1, the J call TRBJ1-2; D is perhaps TRBD1 (6 bases). Between the trimmed V and J ends, which lost 4 bases and 6 bases, there was a span of 16 bases. Per the germline V gene, CDR1 is SGHRS and CDR2 is YFSETQ. The CDR3 spans 14 residues. CDR3 sequence: CASSRMGAEDGYTF. CDR3 in DNA: TGCGCCAGCAGCCGCATGGGGGCAGAGGATGGCTACACCTTC. Using reference TRBV5-1 and TRBJ1-2 for the parts outside the CDR3, the full variable domain is KAGVTQTPRYLIKTRGQQVTLSCSPISGHRSVSWYQQTPGQGLQFLFEYFSETQRNKGNFPGRFSGRQFSNSRSEMNVSTLELGDSALYLCASSRMGAEDGYTFGSGTRLTVV.

This chain connects TRBV19 to TRBJ1-5; 7 bases match TRBD1. Per germline, CDR1 LNHDA and CDR2 SQIVND (reference sequence). The CDR3 loop spans 18 amino acids. The V segment lost 4 bases and the J segment 0 bases; nucleotides outside the gene matches: 12. The CDR3 DNA sequence: TGTGCCAGTAGTAGGAACCGGGACAGTGGTTATAGCAATCAGCCCCAGCATTTT. As protein: CASSRNRDSGYSNQPQHF.

This chain joins TRBV5-1 and TRBJ1-6, with D perhaps matching TRBD1 (5 bases). This CDR3 contains 15 residues. Germline V gene sequence: CDR1 SGHRS, CDR2 YFSETQ. Trimming pared 3 bases from V and 10 bases from J, leaving 17 bases between. The CDR3 protein is CASSSTGTSSSPLHF. CDR3 DNA sequence: TGCGCCAGCAGCTCGACCGGGACTTCTTCGTCACCCCTCCACTTT.

This chain joins TRBV6-5 and TRBJ1-5, with no clear D. CDR1 is MNHEY, CDR2 SVGAGI, per germline. There are 14 residues in the CDR3. V lost 6 bases to trimming and J lost 6 bases, with 15 bases between them. CDR3 nucleotide sequence: TGTGCCAGCAGCCTTCAAGCATCTGGTCAGCCCCAGCATTTT. Translated, it gives CASSLQASGQPQHF.